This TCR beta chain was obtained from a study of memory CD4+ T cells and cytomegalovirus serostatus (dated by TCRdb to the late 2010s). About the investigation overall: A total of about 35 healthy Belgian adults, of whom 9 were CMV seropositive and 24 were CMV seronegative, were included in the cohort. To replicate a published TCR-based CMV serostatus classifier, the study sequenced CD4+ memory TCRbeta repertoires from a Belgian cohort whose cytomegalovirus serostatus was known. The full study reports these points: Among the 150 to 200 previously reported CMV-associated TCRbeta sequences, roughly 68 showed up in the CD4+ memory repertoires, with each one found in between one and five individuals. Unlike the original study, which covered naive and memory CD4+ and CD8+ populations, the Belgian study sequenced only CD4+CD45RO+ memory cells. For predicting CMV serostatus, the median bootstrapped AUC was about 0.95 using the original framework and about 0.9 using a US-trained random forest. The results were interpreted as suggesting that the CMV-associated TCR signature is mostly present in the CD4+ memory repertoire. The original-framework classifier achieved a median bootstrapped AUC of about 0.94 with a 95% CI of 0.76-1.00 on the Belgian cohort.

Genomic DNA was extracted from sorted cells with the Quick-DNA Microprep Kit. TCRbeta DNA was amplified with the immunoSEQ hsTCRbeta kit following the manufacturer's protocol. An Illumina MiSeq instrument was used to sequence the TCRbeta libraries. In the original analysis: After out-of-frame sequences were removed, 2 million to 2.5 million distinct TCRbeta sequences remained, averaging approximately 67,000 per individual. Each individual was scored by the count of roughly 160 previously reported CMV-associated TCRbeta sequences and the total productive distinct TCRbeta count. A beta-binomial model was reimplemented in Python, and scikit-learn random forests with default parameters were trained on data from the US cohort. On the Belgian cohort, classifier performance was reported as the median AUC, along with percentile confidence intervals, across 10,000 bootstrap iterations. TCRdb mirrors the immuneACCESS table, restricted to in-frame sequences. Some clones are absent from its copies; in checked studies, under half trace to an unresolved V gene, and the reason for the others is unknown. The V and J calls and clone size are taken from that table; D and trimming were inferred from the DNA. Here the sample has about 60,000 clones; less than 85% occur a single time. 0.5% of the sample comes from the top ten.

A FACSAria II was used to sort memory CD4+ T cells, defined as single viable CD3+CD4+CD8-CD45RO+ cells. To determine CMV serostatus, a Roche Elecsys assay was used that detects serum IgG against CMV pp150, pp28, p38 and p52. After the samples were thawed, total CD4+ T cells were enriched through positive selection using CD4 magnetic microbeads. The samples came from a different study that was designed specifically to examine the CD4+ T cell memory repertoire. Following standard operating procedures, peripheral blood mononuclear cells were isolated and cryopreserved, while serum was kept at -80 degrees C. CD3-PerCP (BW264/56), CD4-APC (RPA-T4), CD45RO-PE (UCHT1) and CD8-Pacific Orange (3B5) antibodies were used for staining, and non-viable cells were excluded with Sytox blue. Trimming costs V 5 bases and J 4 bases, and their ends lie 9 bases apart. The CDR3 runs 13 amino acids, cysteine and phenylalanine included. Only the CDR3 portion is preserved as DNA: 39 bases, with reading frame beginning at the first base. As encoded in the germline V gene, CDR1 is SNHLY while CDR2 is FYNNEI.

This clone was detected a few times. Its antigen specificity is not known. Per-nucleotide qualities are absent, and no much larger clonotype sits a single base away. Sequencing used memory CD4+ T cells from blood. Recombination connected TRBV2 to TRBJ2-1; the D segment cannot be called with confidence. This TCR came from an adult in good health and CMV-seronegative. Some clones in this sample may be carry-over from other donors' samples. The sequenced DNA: TGTGCCAGCAGTCCCCTGATGTACAATGAGCAGTTCTTC. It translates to CASSPLMYNEQFF. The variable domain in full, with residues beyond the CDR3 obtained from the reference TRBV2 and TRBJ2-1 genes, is EPEVTQTPSHQVTQMGQEVILRCVPISNHLYFYWYRQILGQKVEFLVSFYNNEISEKSEIFDDQFSVERPDGSNFTLKIRSTKLEDSAMYFCASSPLMYNEQFFGPGTRLTVL.